Below are 26 T cell receptor beta chains sequenced from a single sample in a study of Ad26.COV2.S vaccination and SARS-CoV-2 variants. Produced via immunoSEQ multiplex PCR; TCRdb's table is partial and in-frame only. The table includes 300,000 to 400,000 clones, less than 90% detected once. Treatment in this sample: 15 to 20 received Ad26.COV2.S at low or high dose, single or two shots; several received placebo; per-sample allocation not given. Specimen acquisition occurred on day 63 following the initial vaccine or placebo injection. Sequenced material: peripheral blood, taken in a trial of Ad26.COV2.S vaccine versus placebo. Source of these receptors: a person between 18 and 60 years old who received the Ad26.COV2.S COVID-19 vaccine or a placebo.

A remark on this clone: At one end the junction does not follow the germline gene, possibly because of a read error. The chain carries TRBV7-9 and TRBJ2-7; 10 nucleotides agree with TRBD2. The CDR3 is made up of 13 amino acids. Germline V gene lookup returns CDR1 SEHNR and CDR2 FQNEAQ (reference sequence). As DNA, the CDR3 is TGTGCCAGCAGCTCCCGCCTAGCGGGAGTTGTTAGCTTC. It translates to CASSSRLAGVVSF.

This clone was counted a single time. The chain employs TRBV7-8 and TRBJ1-2; D is ambiguous. This CDR3 spans 14 amino acids. The V gene lost 0 bases and the J gene lost 2 bases, with 7 bases spanning the gap. Looked up from germline, CDR1 is SGHVS and CDR2 is FQNEAQ. The CDR3 loop reads CASSLAGFNYGYTF. In DNA, the CDR3 is TGTGCCAGCAGCTTAGCAGGCTTCAACTATGGCTACACCTTC.

In this sample, this clone turned up once. This rearrangement joins TRBV9 to TRBJ2-2; no clear D. Trimming removed 3 bases at V and 4 bases at J, with 7 bases between. Germline V CDR1 and CDR2: SGDLS, YYNGEE. The CDR3 has 13 amino acids. The CDR3 here is CASSGGRTGELFF. The CDR3 nucleotides are TGTGCCAGCAGCGGAGGTCGCACCGGGGAGCTGTTTTTT.

This sequence joins TRBV19 and TRBJ2-2, with unresolved D. Germline values: CDR1 LNHDA, CDR2 SQIVND (reference sequence). This CDR3 has 15 residues. Trimming took 1 base from V and 5 from J, leaving 11 bases between them. The CDR3 DNA reads TGTGCCAGTAGTATAGTCCCGGCTCGGACCGGGGAGCTGTTTTTT. Amino acid sequence: CASSIVPARTGELFF.

The chain is built from TRBV7-2 and TRBJ2-3; 7 bases are shared with TRBD1. The CDR3 length is 12 residues. V dropped 3 bases and J dropped 7; count of bases not matched to a gene: 1. CDR1 and CDR2 from the germline V gene are SGHTA and FQGNSA. CDR3 region: CASSLTGYTQYF. The CDR3 DNA is TGTGCCAGCAGCTTGACAGGGTATACGCAGTATTTT.

The rearrangement links TRBV28 to TRBJ1-5; 9 positions agree with TRBD1. This CDR3 has 12 residues. CDR1 and CDR2 from the germline V gene are MDHEN and SYDVKM. J lost 4 bases, V lost 11 bases, and 3 bases had no gene match. CDR3 DNA sequence: TGTGCCTCGGACAGGGGAAATCAGCCCCAGCATTTT. Its translation: CASDRGNQPQHF.

V usage is TRBV27 and J usage is TRBJ2-3; D unresolved. The V gene's germline CDR1 is MNHEY and CDR2 SMNVEV (reference sequence). Trimming stripped 1 base from V and 1 base from J, with 12 bases between. This CDR3 is 16 amino acids long. The CDR3 bases are TGTGCCAGCAGTTTATTCCCGTCAGGCCGCACAGATACGCAGTATTTT. Protein product: CASSLFPSGRTDTQYF.

The CDR3 loop is CASSRTGRLAGAYEQYF. DNA for the CDR3: TGTGCCAGCAGCCGGACAGGTAGACTAGCGGGAGCCTACGAGCAGTACTTC. This chain joins TRBV7-9 and TRBJ2-7; 12 bases agree with TRBD2. This CDR3 spans 17 amino acids. CDR1 and CDR2 from the germline V gene are SEHNR and FQNEAQ (reference sequence). Trimming cost V 5 bases and J 2 bases; bases outside gene matches: 10.

In this sample, this clone turned up once. The V gene is TRBV4-3, the J gene TRBJ2-3, with TRBD2 identical over 13 bases. J was trimmed by 4 bases and V by 4 bases; bases with no gene match: 5. This CDR3 is 16 amino acids long. Looked up from germline, CDR1 is LGHNA and CDR2 is YSLEER. CDR3 bases: TGCGCCAGCAGCCCAGGACTAGCGGGAGATGCAGATACGCAGTATTTT. Translation gives CASSPGLAGDADTQYF.

The chain links TRBV19 to TRBJ2-5; D tentatively reads TRBD1 or TRBD2 (5 bases each). The V gene lost 4 bases and the J gene lost 5 bases, with 14 bases spanning the gap. Germline V gene lookup returns CDR1 LNHDA and CDR2 SQIVND (reference sequence). The CDR3 is 14 amino acids. This CDR3 is CASSTGPVGETQYF. As DNA, the CDR3 is TGTGCCAGTAGTACGGGACCGGTTGGGGAGACCCAGTACTTC.

V and J are TRBV11-3 and TRBJ2-7, with D perhaps matching TRBD1 (5 bases). This CDR3 is 13 amino acids long. CDR1 and CDR2 (germline): SGHNT, YENEEA. Trimming stripped 5 bases from V and 5 bases from J, with 13 bases between. Here the CDR3 reads CASSRGYAHEQYF. CDR3 sequence (DNA): TGTGCCAGCAGCAGGGGCTATGCCCACGAGCAGTACTTC.

The chain joins TRBV6-5 to TRBJ2-4, with D unresolved. V dropped 6 bases and J dropped 0 bases, with 6 bases sitting between them. The CDR3 runs 13 residues. Per the germline V gene, CDR1 is MNHEY and CDR2 is SVGAGI. The DNA for the CDR3 is TGTGCCAGCAGGGCGGCAGCCAAAAACATTCAGTACTTC. This translates into CASRAAAKNIQYF.

This chain joins TRBV9 and TRBJ1-6; D possibly corresponds to TRBD1 (6 bases). CDR1 is SGDLS and CDR2 is YYNGEE in the germline V gene. This CDR3 contains 14 residues. The V end lost 1 base, the J end lost 9 bases, and 11 bases lay between the germline ends. This CDR3 is CASSVTGLSSPLHF. The CDR3 coding sequence is TGTGCCAGCAGCGTAACAGGGTTAAGTTCACCCCTCCACTTT.

This chain uses TRBV4-3 with TRBJ2-7, with D perhaps TRBD1 (6 bases). Germline V gene sequence: CDR1 LGHNA, CDR2 YSLEER. Trimming shortened V by 9 bases and J by 1 base, and 16 bases separated the two germline ends. The CDR3 loop spans 14 amino acids. CDR3 in DNA: TGCGCCAGTAGCACGGCAGGGGATTCCTACGAGCAGTACTTC. It encodes CASSTAGDSYEQYF.

This clone occurred a few times. This rearrangement joins TRBV5-6 to TRBJ1-2, with a tentative D call TRBD1 (6 bases). The germline V gene encodes CDR1 SGHDT and CDR2 YYEEEE. With 2 bases removed from V and 6 bases from J, the gap between germline ends came to 14 bases. CDR3 size: 14 residues. CDR3 region: CASSFRRGENGYTF. CDR3 DNA: TGTGCCAGCAGCTTTCGCAGGGGCGAGAATGGCTACACCTTC.

The chain uses TRBV12-3 or TRBV12-4 and TRBJ1-2, with D maybe TRBD1 (6 bases). CDR3 size: 13 residues. The V gene lost 6 bases and the J gene lost 7 bases, with 15 bases spanning the gap. The CDR3 loop reads CASSPTGIVGYTF. The CDR3 DNA is TGTGCCAGCAGCCCGACAGGAATTGTTGGCTACACCTTC.

The V and J genes are TRBV5-4 and TRBJ2-6, with D possibly matching TRBD1 (6 bases). Trimming stripped 0 bases from V and 2 bases from J, with 6 bases between. Germline V gives CDR1 SGHNT, CDR2 YYREEE (reference sequence). The CDR3 is made up of 15 amino acids. The CDR3 reads CASSLAGAGANVLTF. The CDR3 DNA follows: TGTGCCAGCAGCTTGGCAGGGGCTGGGGCCAACGTCCTGACTTTC.

The chain joins TRBV27 to TRBJ1-2; 9 bases match TRBD1. The V and J ends lost 4 bases and 3 bases, in that order; junction bases with no gene match: 3. The CDR3 extends over 14 amino acids. Germline loops: CDR1 MNHEY, CDR2 SMNVEV (reference sequence). CDR3 bases: TGTGCCAGCAGTTGGGACAGGGAAGACTATGGCTACACCTTC. This sequence encodes CASSWDREDYGYTF.

This CDR3 reads CSVEDRVGRAFGGYTF. CDR3 sequence (DNA): TGCAGCGTTGAAGACAGGGTTGGACGCGCCTTTGGTGGCTACACCTTC. The V and J genes are TRBV29-1 and TRBJ1-2; weak D call: TRBD1 (5 bases). CDR3 size: 16 residues. The V end lost 0 bases, the J end lost 7 bases, and 21 bases lay between the germline ends. CDR1 and CDR2 (germline): SQVTM, ANQGSEA.

This rearrangement joins TRBV7-9 to TRBJ1-1; D possibly corresponds to TRBD1 (5 bases). Between the trimmed V and J ends, which lost 0 bases and 1 base, there was a span of 6 bases. This CDR3 is built from 14 residues. CDR1 is SEHNR, CDR2 FQNEAQ, per germline (reference sequence). The CDR3 bases are TGTGCCAGCAGCTTAGCAGGGGCGAACACTGAAGCTTTCTTT. Protein sequence: CASSLAGANTEAFF.

This clone came up once. V gene TRBV7-9 combines with J gene TRBJ1-1; 7 bases align to TRBD1. V gave up 2 bases and J gave up 1 base; unmatched junction bases: 4. CDR1 and CDR2 from the germline V gene are SEHNR and FQNEAQ (reference sequence). This CDR3 region has 15 residues. The CDR3 DNA is TGTGCCAGCAGCTTACCGGGACAGAAGAACACTGAAGCTTTCTTT. Encoded protein: CASSLPGQKNTEAFF.

This chain uses TRBV10-3 with TRBJ1-6, with 11 bases matching TRBD1. The ends lost 6 bases at V and 4 bases at J; junction bases unmatched: 14. The CDR3 has 19 residues. Germline CDR1 and CDR2: ENHRY and SYGVKD. CDR3 in DNA: TGTGCCATCAGCCAACGGACAGGGGGCAGGGGGTTTTATAATTCACCCCTCCACTTT. This translates into CAISQRTGGRGFYNSPLHF.

The chain joins TRBV11-3 to TRBJ2-5; perhaps TRBD2 as D (6 bases). This CDR3 is 14 amino acids long. The germline CDR1 and CDR2 sequences are SGHNT and YENEEA. V was trimmed by 5 bases and J by 2 bases, leaving 12 bases between them. CDR3 DNA: TGTGCCAGCAGCCACCACGGAGGGCAAGAGACCCAGTACTTC. Amino acids: CASSHHGGQETQYF.

V and J are TRBV3-1 (or the pseudogene TRBV3-2) and TRBJ2-7, with 9 nucleotides matching TRBD1. V lost 3 bases and J lost 3; bases outside the gene matches: 9. The V gene's germline CDR1 is LGHDT and CDR2 YNNKEL (reference sequence). This CDR3 contains 16 residues. CDR3 sequence reads: CASSHGLGQGIYEQYF. The CDR3 nucleotides read TGTGCCAGCAGCCATGGTCTCGGACAGGGGATCTACGAGCAGTACTTC.

This rearrangement joins TRBV15 to TRBJ2-3; D is unresolved. Trimming pared 1 base from V and 1 base from J, leaving 9 bases between. CDR3 size: 15 residues. Germline V gene sequence: CDR1 LNHNV, CDR2 YYDKDF (reference sequence). In nucleotides, the CDR3 is TGTGCCACCAGCAGAGGGAGAGGTGGCACAGATACGCAGTATTTT. Protein sequence: CATSRGRGGTDTQYF.

This clone was seen only a few times. V and J are TRBV5-1 and TRBJ2-7; 7 bases match TRBD1. With V trimmed by 4 bases and J by 4 bases, 2 bases remained unmatched. The germline V gene encodes CDR1 SGHRS and CDR2 YFSETQ. The CDR3 is made up of 12 amino acids. The CDR3 region has the DNA TGCGCCAGCAGCACGGGACAGTACGAGCAGTACTTC. Its protein product is CASSTGQYEQYF. Full variable domain (remainder filled in from reference TRBV5-1 and TRBJ2-7): KAGVTQTPRYLIKTRGQQVTLSCSPISGHRSVSWYQQTPGQGLQFLFEYFSETQRNKGNFPGRFSGRQFSNSRSEMNVSTLELGDSALYLCASSTGQYEQYFGPGTRLTVT.